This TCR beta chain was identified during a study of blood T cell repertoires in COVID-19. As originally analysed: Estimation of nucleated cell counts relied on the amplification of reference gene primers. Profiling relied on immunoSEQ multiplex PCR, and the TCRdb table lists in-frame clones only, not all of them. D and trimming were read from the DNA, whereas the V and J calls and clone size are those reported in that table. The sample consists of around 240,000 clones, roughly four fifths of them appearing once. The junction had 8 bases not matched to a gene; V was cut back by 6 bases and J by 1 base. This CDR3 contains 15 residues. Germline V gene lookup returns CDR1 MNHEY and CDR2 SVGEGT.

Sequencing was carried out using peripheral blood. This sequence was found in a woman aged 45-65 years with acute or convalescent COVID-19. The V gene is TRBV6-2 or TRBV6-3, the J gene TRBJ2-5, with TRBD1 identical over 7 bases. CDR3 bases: TGTGCCAGCAGCCGAAACAGGGGACCCCAAGAGACCCAGTACTTC. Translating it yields CASSRNRGPQETQYF.